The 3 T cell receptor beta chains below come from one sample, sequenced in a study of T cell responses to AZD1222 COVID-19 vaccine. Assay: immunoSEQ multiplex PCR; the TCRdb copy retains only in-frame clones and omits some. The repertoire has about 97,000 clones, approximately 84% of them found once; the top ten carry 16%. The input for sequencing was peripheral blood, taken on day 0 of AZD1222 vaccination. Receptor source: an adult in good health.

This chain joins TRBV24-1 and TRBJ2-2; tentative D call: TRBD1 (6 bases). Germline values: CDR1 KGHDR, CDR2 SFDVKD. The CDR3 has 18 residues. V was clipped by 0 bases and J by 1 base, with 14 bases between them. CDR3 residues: CATSDLYGKQGNTGELFF. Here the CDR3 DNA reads TGTGCCACCAGTGATTTGTATGGGAAACAGGGGAACACCGGGGAGCTGTTTTTT.

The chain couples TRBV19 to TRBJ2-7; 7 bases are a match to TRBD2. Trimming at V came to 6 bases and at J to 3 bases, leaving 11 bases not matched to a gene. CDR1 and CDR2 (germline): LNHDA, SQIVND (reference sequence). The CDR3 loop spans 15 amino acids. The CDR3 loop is CASSKESGVGYEQYF. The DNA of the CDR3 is TGTGCCAGTAGCAAAGAGAGCGGGGTTGGCTACGAGCAGTACTTC.

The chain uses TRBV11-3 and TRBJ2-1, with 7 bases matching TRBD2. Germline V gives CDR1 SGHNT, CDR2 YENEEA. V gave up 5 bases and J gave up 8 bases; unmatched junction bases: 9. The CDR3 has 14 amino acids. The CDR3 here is CASSPTAGVDEQFF. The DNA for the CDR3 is TGTGCCAGCAGCCCCACGGCGGGAGTGGATGAGCAGTTCTTC.